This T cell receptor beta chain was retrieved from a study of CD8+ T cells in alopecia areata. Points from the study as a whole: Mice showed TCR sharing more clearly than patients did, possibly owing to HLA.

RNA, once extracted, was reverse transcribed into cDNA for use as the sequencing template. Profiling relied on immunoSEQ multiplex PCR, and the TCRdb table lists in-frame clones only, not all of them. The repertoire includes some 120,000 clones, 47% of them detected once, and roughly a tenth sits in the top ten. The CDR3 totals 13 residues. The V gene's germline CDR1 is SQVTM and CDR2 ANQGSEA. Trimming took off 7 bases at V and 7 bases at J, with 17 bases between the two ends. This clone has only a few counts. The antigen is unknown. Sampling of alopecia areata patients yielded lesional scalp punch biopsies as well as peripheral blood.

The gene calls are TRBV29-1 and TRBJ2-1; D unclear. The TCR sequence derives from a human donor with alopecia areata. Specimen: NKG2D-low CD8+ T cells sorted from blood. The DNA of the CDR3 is TGCAGCGGAACCCCGCCACAGAGAAATGAGCAGTTCTTC. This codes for CSGTPPQRNEQFF.